Described below is a single T cell receptor (beta chain) sequence and its context. The source of the sample is a study of T cell responses to AZD1222 COVID-19 vaccine. This CDR3 contains 16 residues. Produced via immunoSEQ multiplex PCR; TCRdb's table is partial and in-frame only. The sample holds about 120,000 clones, 81% seen once. The sample in question was peripheral blood, obtained on day 0 of AZD1222 vaccination. V usage is TRBV21-1 and J usage is TRBJ1-2. TRBV21-1 counts as a pseudogene. This clonotype was obtained from an adult in good health. In DNA, the CDR3 is TGTGCCAGCAGCAAATCCCTTTGGGTGGTATTTGGTGGCTACACCTTC. This translates into CASSKSLWVVFGGYTF.